These T cell receptor beta chains were read from a single sample in a study of blood T cell repertoires in COVID-19. Repertoires were generated with immunoSEQ multiplex PCR, while TCRdb's copy carries only in-frame clones and drops some. There are 180,000 or so clones in the sample; around 90% occur only once, and about 0.58% lies in the top ten. Sample: peripheral blood. The receptors stem from a man in his fifties with acute or convalescent COVID-19. Both conserved end residues are part of each CDR3. D genes are given only for firm matches. Some rows mark clone size as missing; the rest say once, few, many or name a class of expanded clone.

j_call	d_call	v_call	cdr3_length	clone_size	cdr3_aa	cdr3_nt
TRBJ2-3	-	TRBV9	14	once	CASSRGGETDTQYF	TGTGCCAGCAGTCGGGGTGGGGAAACAGATACGCAGTATTTT
TRBJ2-1	-	TRBV6-2/TRBV6-3	17	-	CASSYSAGQIFGNEQFF	TGTGCCAGCAGTTACTCGGCGGGACAGATCTTTGGGAATGAGCAGTTCTTC
TRBJ2-5	TRBD1	TRBV28	15	-	CASTPGGQGVETQYF	TGTGCCAGCACCCCTGGCGGACAGGGGGTCGAGACCCAGTACTTC
TRBJ2-7	TRBD2	TRBV28	15	-	CASSAPRGSSAEQYF	TGTGCCAGCAGTGCCCCTCGCGGGAGTTCTGCCGAGCAGTACTTC
TRBJ2-1	TRBD2	TRBV28	16	-	CASSSPTSGGYNEQFF	TGTGCCAGCAGTTCCCCAACTAGCGGGGGGTACAATGAGCAGTTCTTC
TRBJ2-1	-	TRBV30	12	-	CAWSVSSNEQFF	TGTGCCTGGAGTGTTAGTAGCAATGAGCAGTTCTTC
TRBJ1-1	TRBD1	TRBV19	18	-	CASSMGVWTGALNTEAFF	TGTGCCAGTAGTATGGGCGTCTGGACAGGGGCGCTAAACACTGAAGCTTTCTTT
TRBJ2-5	-	TRBV7-7	15	-	CASSLGPGKGETQYF	TGTGCTAGCAGCTTAGGGCCGGGGAAAGGAGAGACCCAGTACTTC
TRBJ2-4	-	TRBV4-1	14	-	CASSQDGGKNIQYF	TGCGCCAGCAGCCAAGACGGGGGCAAAAACATTCAGTACTTC
TRBJ1-1	TRBD1	TRBV14	17	-	CASSQDIRTGSPTEAFF	TGTGCCAGCAGCCAAGATATTCGGACAGGGTCACCCACTGAAGCTTTCTTT
TRBJ1-1	-	TRBV21-1	13	-	CASSIRTGGEAFF	TGTGCCAGCAGCATAAGGACAGGGGGTGAAGCTTTCTTT
TRBJ2-7	TRBD1	TRBV11-2	12	-	CASSSRDREQYF	TGTGCCAGCAGCTCCCGGGACAGGGAACAGTACTTC
TRBJ2-3	-	TRBV12-3/TRBV12-4	13	-	CASRTQGMDTQYF	TGTGCCAGCAGAACCCAGGGGATGGATACGCAGTATTTT
TRBJ2-2	TRBD1	TRBV4-2	17	-	CASSQTGTGRDTGELFF	TGTGCCAGCAGCCAAACTGGGACAGGGAGGGACACCGGGGAGCTGTTTTTT
TRBJ2-4	TRBD1	TRBV7-9	16	-	CASSQTGVGAKNIQYF	TGTGCCAGCAGCCAGACAGGGGTGGGGGCCAAAAACATTCAGTACTTC
TRBJ2-2	-	TRBV7-8	17	-	CASSLLQGIFNTGELFF	TGTGCCAGCAGCTTATTACAGGGTATCTTTAACACCGGGGAGCTGTTTTTT
TRBJ1-1	-	TRBV18	14	-	CASSSTAMNTEAFF	TGTGCCAGCTCATCGACAGCCATGAACACTGAAGCTTTCTTT
TRBJ2-1	-	TRBV3-1/TRBV3-2	12	-	CASSRRVNEQFF	TGTGCCAGCAGCCGACGGGTCAATGAGCAGTTCTTC
TRBJ1-4	-	TRBV2	14	-	CASSPGTTNEKLFF	TGTGCCAGCAGCCCCGGGACAACTAATGAAAAACTGTTTTTT
TRBJ1-2	TRBD1	TRBV11-1	13	-	CASSPGQGNGYTF	TGTGCCAGCAGCCCGGGACAGGGGAATGGCTACACCTTC
TRBJ1-6	-	TRBV19	14	-	CATHQGTYNSPLHF	TGTGCCACCCATCAGGGGACCTATAATTCACCCCTCCACTTT
TRBJ2-2	TRBD1	TRBV6-6	14	-	CASSYSQGAGELFF	TGTGCCAGCAGTTACTCTCAGGGGGCCGGGGAGCTGTTTTTT
TRBJ2-7	-	TRBV6-1	12	-	CASSEWAYEQYF	TGTGCCAGCAGTGAGTGGGCATACGAGCAGTACTTC
TRBJ2-3	TRBD2	TRBV28	15	-	CASSSAGGRADTQYF	TGTGCCAGCAGTTCGGCGGGAGGGCGCGCAGATACGCAGTATTTT
TRBJ1-2	-	TRBV19	15	-	CASREGQLNRYGYTF	TGTGCCAGTAGGGAAGGACAGCTAAACCGGTATGGCTACACCTTC
TRBJ1-6	-	TRBV2	14	-	CASSESGSDSPLHF	TGTGCCAGCAGTGAGTCCGGTAGTGATTCACCCCTCCACTTT
TRBJ2-1	-	TRBV5-1	17	-	CASSLARGARTYNEQFF	TGCGCCAGCAGCTTGGCACGGGGGGCGAGGACTTACAATGAGCAGTTCTTC
TRBJ2-6	-	TRBV5-5	17	-	CASSLEAGSSGANVLTF	TGTGCCAGCAGCTTGGAGGCAGGCAGCTCTGGGGCCAACGTCCTGACTTTC
TRBJ1-5	TRBD1	TRBV7-2	15	-	CASSLYRGENQPQHF	TGTGCCAGCAGCTTATACAGGGGTGAGAATCAGCCCCAGCATTTT
TRBJ2-1	TRBD1	TRBV30	15	-	CAWSDTGVGYNEQFF	TGTGCCTGGAGTGATACAGGGGTAGGCTACAATGAGCAGTTCTTC
TRBJ2-7	-	TRBV2	15	few	CASSPRGLGPYEQYF	TGTGCCAGCTCCCCCCGCGGACTTGGCCCCTACGAGCAGTACTTC
TRBJ2-4	TRBD1	TRBV28	17	-	CASSSSRDRAGKNIQYF	TGTGCCAGCAGCTCATCCCGGGACAGGGCGGGCAAAAACATTCAGTACTTC
TRBJ2-3	-	TRBV7-8	15	-	CASSNRGSPQDTQYF	TGTGCCAGCAGCAACCGGGGGAGCCCACAGGATACGCAGTATTTT
TRBJ2-3	-	TRBV6-5	14	few	CASSFGTSTDTQYF	TGTGCCAGCAGTTTTGGGACATCAACAGATACGCAGTATTTT
TRBJ2-7	-	TRBV28	12	-	CASSPLPYEQYF	TGTGCCAGCAGTCCTCTCCCCTACGAGCAGTACTTC
TRBJ2-1	-	TRBV20-1	11	once	CSARRTDTEFF	TGCAGTGCTAGACGGACAGACACCGAGTTCTTC
TRBJ1-6	TRBD1	TRBV28	16	-	CASTSGQGSYNSPLHF	TGTGCCAGCACATCTGGACAGGGATCCTATAATTCACCCCTCCACTTT
TRBJ2-5	-	TRBV30	13	-	CAWTQAIRETQYF	TGTGCCTGGACCCAGGCTATCCGGGAGACCCAGTACTTC
TRBJ1-3	-	TRBV7-8	16	-	CASSLTNQGSGNTIYF	TGTGCCAGCAGCTTAACGAATCAGGGTTCCGGAAACACCATATATTTT
TRBJ2-5	-	TRBV7-6	14	-	CASSLARVGETQYF	TGTGCCAGCAGCTTAGCGCGGGTAGGGGAGACCCAGTACTTC
TRBJ1-6	TRBD1	TRBV5-4	15	few	CASSRGDRPLRALHF	TGTGCCAGCAGCCGAGGGGACAGGCCACTGAGGGCCCTCCACTTT
TRBJ2-3	-	TRBV5-6	15	-	CASSLGAGRTDTQYF	TGTGCCAGCAGCTTGGGAGCGGGCCGCACAGATACGCAGTATTTT
TRBJ1-5	-	TRBV30	13	-	CAWSQGKGQPQHF	TGTGCCTGGAGTCAGGGGAAGGGACAGCCCCAGCATTTT
TRBJ2-6	-	TRBV28	14	-	CATLRTAGANVLTF	TGTGCCACATTAAGGACAGCTGGGGCCAACGTCCTGACTTTC
TRBJ1-5	-	TRBV7-9	13	once	CASGGDSNQPQHF	TGTGCCAGCGGGGGCGATAGCAATCAGCCCCAGCATTTT
TRBJ1-2	TRBD1	TRBV28	15	-	CASSSPGQGVYGYTF	TGTGCCAGCAGTTCACCGGGACAGGGAGTCTATGGCTACACCTTC
TRBJ1-5	-	TRBV2	14	-	CASSDPQGYQPQHF	TGTGCCAGCAGTGATCCACAGGGATATCAGCCCCAGCATTTT